A selection of T cell receptor beta chains follows, all from one sample in a study of T-cell memory formation after mild COVID-19. A single record per CDR3 protein comes from TCRdb applying MiXCR to the 5' RACE reads. The data contain roughly 480,000 distinct CDR3 sequences, approximately 25% of them singletons. The sample was PBMCs or a T cell subset sorted from them (not recorded which). The origin of the receptors is an adult woman who had mild COVID-19 (a few samples of this study predate the infection). Cell type and time point are not known. CDR3s include the opening cysteine and the closing phenylalanine or tryptophan. The D gene is left open where the match is weak. Expanded clones are given a class, and other clones once, few, many or no size at all.

J: TRBJ2-3
V: TRBV6-5
size: many
D: -
DNA: TGTGCCAGCAGTTCCACATCAAGCACAGATACGCAGTATTTT
CDR3: CASSSTSSTDTQYF

J: TRBJ1-2
V: TRBV12-3/TRBV12-4
size: -
D: -
DNA: TGTGCCAGCAGTACCTCAGGTCCGGGCTATGGCTACACCTTC
CDR3: CASSTSGPGYGYTF

J: TRBJ2-7
V: TRBV7-2
size: -
D: -
DNA: TGTGCCAGCAGCTCCTACTACTCGAAACCCAACTACGAGCAGTACTTC
CDR3: CASSSYYSKPNYEQYF

J: TRBJ2-3
V: TRBV9
size: -
D: TRBD2
DNA: TGTGCCAGCAGCCCTCGGGGCGGGGGGAGCACAGATACGCAGTATTTT
CDR3: CASSPRGGGSTDTQYF

J: TRBJ2-7
V: TRBV12-3/TRBV12-4
size: few
D: -
DNA: TGTGCCAGCAGTTTATCACCGTCTGAGCAGTACTTC
CDR3: CASSLSPSEQYF

J: TRBJ2-7
V: TRBV9
size: -
D: -
DNA: TGTGCCAGCAGCGTAGTGGACGGATACGAGCAGTACTTC
CDR3: CASSVVDGYEQYF

J: TRBJ1-2
V: TRBV3-1
size: -
D: -
DNA: TGTGCCAGCAGCTCGAGCCTAAAAGGCTACACCTTC
CDR3: CASSSSLKGYTF

J: TRBJ2-1
V: TRBV7-2
size: once
D: -
DNA: TGTGCCAGCAGCTCAGGGGTCTCCTACAATGAGCAGTTCTTC
CDR3: CASSSGVSYNEQFF

J: TRBJ2-2
V: TRBV7-7
size: -
D: -
DNA: TGTGCTAGCAGCCCGAGAGAGACCGGGGGAAACACCGGGGAGCTGTTTTTT
CDR3: CASSPRETGGNTGELFF

J: TRBJ2-5
V: TRBV3-1
size: few
D: -
DNA: TGTGCCAGCAGCCAAGTAACCAGCATCCAAGAGACCCAGTACTTC
CDR3: CASSQVTSIQETQYF

J: TRBJ2-2
V: TRBV12-3/TRBV12-4
size: few
D: TRBD2
DNA: TGTGCCAGCATCATTAGCGGGAGCGGTACCGGGGAGCTGTTTTTT
CDR3: CASIISGSGTGELFF

J: TRBJ2-1
V: TRBV12-3/TRBV12-4
size: -
D: -
DNA: TGTGCCAGCAGCCCCGTAGGCGTTGAGCAGTTCTTC
CDR3: CASSPVGVEQFF

J: TRBJ2-2
V: TRBV29-1
size: -
D: -
DNA: TGCAGCGTTGTAAGGGGCGGCGGGGAGCTGTTTTTT
CDR3: CSVVRGGGELFF

J: TRBJ1-1
V: TRBV6-5
size: few
D: -
DNA: TGTGCCAGCAGTTACGAGACAACGCCCAGGACTGAAGCTTTCTTT
CDR3: CASSYETTPRTEAFF

J: TRBJ2-3
V: TRBV20-1
size: few
D: TRBD2
DNA: TGCAGTGCTCGGACTAGCGAGTTTAGCACAGATACGCAGTATTTT
CDR3: CSARTSEFSTDTQYF

J: TRBJ2-7
V: TRBV10-3
size: -
D: -
DNA: TGTGCCACCAATAACAGGGACGACGAGCAGTACTTC
CDR3: CATNNRDDEQYF

J: TRBJ2-3
V: TRBV24-1
size: -
D: -
DNA: TGTGCCACCAAAAACAGGGGCACAGATACGCAGTATTTT
CDR3: CATKNRGTDTQYF

J: TRBJ2-7
V: TRBV3-1
size: -
D: TRBD1
DNA: TGTGCCAGCAGCCAAGAACAGGGGGCTCCCTCCTACGAGCAGTACTTC
CDR3: CASSQEQGAPSYEQYF

J: TRBJ2-7
V: TRBV12-3/TRBV12-4
size: -
D: -
DNA: TGTGCCAGCAGTCTTCTCTGGGGGGAGCAGTACTTC
CDR3: CASSLLWGEQYF

J: TRBJ2-1
V: TRBV3-1
size: few
D: TRBD2
DNA: TGTGCCAGCAGCCAAGGGGGGATCTCGCGGGGGGGCCGTAATGAGCAGTTCTTC
CDR3: CASSQGGISRGGRNEQFF

J: TRBJ2-7
V: TRBV6-2/TRBV6-3
size: -
D: TRBD2
DNA: TGTGCCAGCGGACTAGCGGTCTACGAGCAGTACTTC
CDR3: CASGLAVYEQYF

J: TRBJ1-2
V: TRBV12-3/TRBV12-4
size: -
D: -
DNA: TGTGCCAGCTCTAAACAATATGGCTACACCTTC
CDR3: CASSKQYGYTF

J: TRBJ2-5
V: TRBV7-2
size: few
D: -
DNA: TGTGCCAGCAGCTTACCTGGTCCCCAGTACTTC
CDR3: CASSLPGPQYF

J: TRBJ1-2
V: TRBV20-1
size: few
D: -
DNA: TGCAGTGCTAGAGATCTTGAGGTTTTGGGAGCTAACTATGGCTACACCTTC
CDR3: CSARDLEVLGANYGYTF

J: TRBJ2-2
V: TRBV12-3/TRBV12-4
size: -
D: -
DNA: TGTGCCAGCCTAAAGGACCTGAACACCGGGGAGCTGTTTTTT
CDR3: CASLKDLNTGELFF

J: TRBJ2-5
V: TRBV20-1
size: -
D: -
DNA: TGCAGTGCCAGCTGGGGCCAAGAGACCCAGTACTTC
CDR3: CSASWGQETQYF

J: TRBJ1-6
V: TRBV3-1
size: few
D: -
DNA: TGTGCCAGCAGCCAAGTCGGGGGCAATAATTCACCCCTCCACTTT
CDR3: CASSQVGGNNSPLHF

J: TRBJ2-7
V: TRBV27
size: many
D: TRBD2
DNA: TGTGCCAGCAGTGCTAGCGGGAGTTACGAGCAGTACTTC
CDR3: CASSASGSYEQYF

J: TRBJ1-1
V: TRBV18
size: few
D: -
DNA: TGTGCCAGCTCACCGGGACGGGACACTGAAGCTTTCTTT
CDR3: CASSPGRDTEAFF

J: TRBJ2-5
V: TRBV7-9
size: few
D: TRBD1
DNA: TGTGCCAGCAGCCCCTGGACAGGGCCCCTTGGGGAGACCCAGTACTTC
CDR3: CASSPWTGPLGETQYF

J: TRBJ2-7
V: TRBV9
size: once
D: TRBD1
DNA: TGTGCCAGCAGCACCCCCACAGGGGGCGAGCAGTACTTC
CDR3: CASSTPTGGEQYF

J: TRBJ2-7
V: TRBV20-1
size: -
D: -
DNA: TGCAGTGCTATCCAGGCGGGGTACGAGCAGTACTTC
CDR3: CSAIQAGYEQYF